The rows below give T cell receptor beta chains drawn from one sample of a study of identical twins. TCRdb reanalysed the 5' RACE reads using MiXCR and keeps one entry per CDR3 protein. The table includes 600,000 to 800,000 distinct CDR3 sequences, approximately 21% detected once. These data were also reused for a study on T cells expressing NK-cell markers.

Sequenced sample: PBMCs. These receptors were taken from a woman in her late teens or twenties in good health. The CDR3 runs from the conserved cysteine through the conserved F or W. The order of the fields is D gene, V gene, J gene, clone size, CDR3 protein, CDR3 DNA. A D gene is named only where the DNA matches it firmly. For some rows the clone size is stated as once, few or many, or as a class when expanded; others skip it.

D gene: -; V gene: TRBV7-3; J gene: TRBJ2-6; clone size: -; CDR3 protein: CASSSLGVGANVLTF; CDR3 DNA: TGTGCCAGCAGCTCTCTGGGGGTTGGGGCCAACGTCCTGACTTTC
D gene: -; V gene: TRBV6-2/TRBV6-3; J gene: TRBJ2-7; clone size: -; CDR3 protein: CASGDRFTVPYEQYF; CDR3 DNA: TGTGCCAGCGGGGACCGGTTCACGGTCCCCTACGAGCAGTACTTC
D gene: -; V gene: TRBV6-1; J gene: TRBJ1-5; clone size: many; CDR3 protein: CASRPQGNQPQHF; CDR3 DNA: TGTGCCAGCAGACCCCAGGGCAATCAGCCCCAGCATTTT
D gene: -; V gene: TRBV27; J gene: TRBJ1-1; clone size: few; CDR3 protein: CASSLGRGVWTEAFF; CDR3 DNA: TGTGCCAGCAGTTTAGGTAGGGGAGTATGGACTGAAGCTTTCTTT
D gene: TRBD1; V gene: TRBV20-1; J gene: TRBJ2-1; clone size: -; CDR3 protein: CSARWGTDHNEQFF; CDR3 DNA: TGCAGTGCTAGATGGGGGACAGACCACAATGAGCAGTTCTTC
D gene: TRBD1; V gene: TRBV10-2; J gene: TRBJ1-2; clone size: -; CDR3 protein: CASRQGQPYGYTF; CDR3 DNA: TGCGCCAGCAGACAGGGACAGCCTTATGGCTACACCTTC
D gene: -; V gene: TRBV6-1; J gene: TRBJ2-3; clone size: -; CDR3 protein: CASSPYTSTDTQYF; CDR3 DNA: TGTGCCAGCAGCCCCTACACCAGCACAGATACGCAGTATTTT
D gene: -; V gene: TRBV12-3/TRBV12-4; J gene: TRBJ2-7; clone size: few; CDR3 protein: CASSLRGVASYEQYF; CDR3 DNA: TGTGCCAGCAGTTTAAGGGGAGTGGCTTCCTACGAGCAGTACTTC
D gene: -; V gene: TRBV5-1; J gene: TRBJ1-2; clone size: -; CDR3 protein: CASSIQGGSYGYTF; CDR3 DNA: TGCGCCAGTTCGATACAGGGAGGAAGCTATGGCTACACCTTC
D gene: TRBD2; V gene: TRBV5-4; J gene: TRBJ2-7; clone size: few; CDR3 protein: CASSPTSGRFSYEQYF; CDR3 DNA: TGTGCCAGCAGCCCCACTAGCGGGCGGTTCTCCTACGAGCAGTACTTC
D gene: -; V gene: TRBV7-2; J gene: TRBJ1-1; clone size: -; CDR3 protein: CASSFLLIGTEAFF; CDR3 DNA: TGTGCCAGCAGCTTTCTATTGATTGGCACTGAAGCTTTCTTT
D gene: -; V gene: TRBV29-1; J gene: TRBJ1-2; clone size: few; CDR3 protein: CSVLTGNYGYTF; CDR3 DNA: TGCAGCGTTCTTACAGGGAACTATGGCTACACCTTC
D gene: TRBD1; V gene: TRBV12-3/TRBV12-4; J gene: TRBJ1-6; clone size: -; CDR3 protein: CASSGTGVGNSPLHF; CDR3 DNA: TGTGCCAGCAGCGGGACAGGGGTGGGTAATTCACCCCTCCACTTT
D gene: -; V gene: TRBV5-1; J gene: TRBJ1-5; clone size: -; CDR3 protein: CASSRGEGHQPQHF; CDR3 DNA: TGCGCCAGCAGCCGGGGAGAGGGTCATCAGCCCCAGCATTTT
D gene: TRBD1; V gene: TRBV5-5; J gene: TRBJ2-1; clone size: -; CDR3 protein: CASSSGQGVFHGKFF; CDR3 DNA: TGTGCCAGCAGTTCAGGACAGGGGGTTTTCCACGGGAAGTTCTTC
D gene: TRBD2; V gene: TRBV7-2; J gene: TRBJ2-3; clone size: -; CDR3 protein: CASSFEREAQYF; CDR3 DNA: TGTGCCAGCAGCTTTGAGCGGGAGGCGCAGTATTTT
D gene: -; V gene: TRBV6-5; J gene: TRBJ2-5; clone size: -; CDR3 protein: CASSYREAETQYF; CDR3 DNA: TGTGCCAGCAGCTACAGGGAGGCAGAGACCCAGTACTTC